Here is one T cell receptor beta chain with its context. These data are taken from a study of radiation and T cells in renal cell carcinoma. Only in-frame clones appear in the TCRdb table, and some are missing; sequencing was by immunoSEQ multiplex PCR. The sample holds tens of thousands of clones, over 65% seen once. V was clipped by 1 base and J by 5 bases, with 14 bases between them. The CDR3 consists of 15 residues. Germline assignment: CDR1 SGHTA and CDR2 FQGNSA. Time point in this sample: baseline pretreatment blood. The treatment is: 15 Gy SBRT to primary tumor, nephrectomy 4 weeks later. This rearrangement joins TRBV7-2 to TRBJ1-2; D gene ambiguous. Sequenced material: blood, taken from a patient whose treatment included radiotherapy and nephrectomy. The TCR comes from a man aged 60 to 69 with renal cell carcinoma. CDR3 residues: CASSLDAGFSYGYTF. CDR3 sequence (DNA): TGTGCCAGCAGCTTAGATGCCGGATTTTCTTATGGCTACACCTTC.